This is a list of T cell receptor beta chains from one sample in a study of regulatory T cells in long-lasting Graves disease. TCRdb reprocessed the multiplex PCR reads with MiXCR, giving one entry per CDR3 protein. The table lists 400,000 to 550,000 distinct CDR3 sequences, under 15% of them singletons, with over 15% in the top ten. These data also featured in a second study, about T cells in Graves' hyperthyroidism and ophthalmopathy.

The starting material was peripheral blood mononuclear cells (PBMCs), obtained at new diagnosis, from a patient treated with antithyroid drugs. These receptors all come from a woman aged 25 to 45 with Graves disease. Each CDR3 is given with its conserved first and last residue. Each record gives: clone size, V gene, J gene, CDR3 length, D gene, CDR3 DNA, CDR3 protein. D genes are given only for firm matches. Some rows mark clone size as missing; the rest say once, few, many or name a class of expanded clone.

abundance: many; v_gene: TRBV7-2; j_gene: TRBJ2-1; len: 14; d_gene: -; CDR3nt: TGTGCCAGCAGCTTAGTGACTCTCTACAATGAGCAGTTCTTC; CDR3aa: CASSLVTLYNEQFF
abundance: many; v_gene: TRBV7-3; j_gene: TRBJ2-1; len: 16; d_gene: -; CDR3nt: TGTGCCAGCAGCGAAGGGACTTTCCGCTCCTACAATGAGCAGTTCTTC; CDR3aa: CASSEGTFRSYNEQFF
abundance: -; v_gene: TRBV24-1; j_gene: TRBJ2-1; len: 14; d_gene: -; CDR3nt: TGTGCCACCAGTGATTTGTACCAGAACAATGAGCAGTTCTTC; CDR3aa: CATSDLYQNNEQFF
abundance: few; v_gene: TRBV30; j_gene: TRBJ2-1; len: 13; d_gene: -; CDR3nt: TGTGCCTGGAGTGTTCTTAGTGGAGAGGAGCAGTTCTTC; CDR3aa: CAWSVLSGEEQFF
abundance: many; v_gene: TRBV13; j_gene: TRBJ2-1; len: 14; d_gene: TRBD1; CDR3nt: TGTGCCAGCAGCCAGGGACAGCGAGGTAATGAGCAGTTCTTC; CDR3aa: CASSQGQRGNEQFF
abundance: -; v_gene: TRBV18; j_gene: TRBJ2-5; len: 16; d_gene: TRBD1; CDR3nt: TGTGCCAGCTCACCAGTAGGACAGGGTGAATTAAAGACCCAGTACTTC; CDR3aa: CASSPVGQGELKTQYF
abundance: many; v_gene: TRBV3-1; j_gene: TRBJ1-2; len: 15; d_gene: -; CDR3nt: TGTGCCAGCAGCCAAGATGGCGCGGGCGGAGGCGGCTACACCTTC; CDR3aa: CASSQDGAGGGGYTF
abundance: -; v_gene: TRBV14; j_gene: TRBJ2-7; len: 19; d_gene: TRBD2; CDR3nt: TGTGCCAGCAGCCAAGTCCTGGGACTAGCGGGAGGAAGCTCCTACGAGCAGTACTTC; CDR3aa: CASSQVLGLAGGSSYEQYF
abundance: many; v_gene: TRBV6-1; j_gene: TRBJ2-7; len: 13; d_gene: TRBD1; CDR3nt: TGTGCCAGCGGAGGAAGACAGGGGTACGAGCAGTACTTC; CDR3aa: CASGGRQGYEQYF
abundance: many; v_gene: TRBV11-2; j_gene: TRBJ2-2; len: 16; d_gene: TRBD1; CDR3nt: TGTGCCAGCAGCTCTGTATTCGGGACAGACACCGGGGAGCTGTTTTTT; CDR3aa: CASSSVFGTDTGELFF
abundance: -; v_gene: TRBV7-9; j_gene: TRBJ2-2; len: 14; d_gene: -; CDR3nt: TGTGCCAGCAGCGGCCGGGACCTAGGAGGGGAGCTGTTTTTT; CDR3aa: CASSGRDLGGELFF
abundance: many; v_gene: TRBV7-9; j_gene: TRBJ1-4; len: 14; d_gene: -; CDR3nt: TGTGCCAGCAGCCCGACACTTAAGGATGAAAAACTGTTTTTT; CDR3aa: CASSPTLKDEKLFF
abundance: many; v_gene: TRBV7-8; j_gene: TRBJ2-5; len: 14; d_gene: TRBD2; CDR3nt: TGTGCCAGCAGGCCCGGCAGGAGCGGGGGTACCCAGTACTTC; CDR3aa: CASRPGRSGGTQYF
abundance: -; v_gene: TRBV19; j_gene: TRBJ2-1; len: 13; d_gene: TRBD2; CDR3nt: TGTGCCAGTAGTATAGGACTAGCGGGAGAGCAGTTCTTC; CDR3aa: CASSIGLAGEQFF
abundance: few; v_gene: TRBV19; j_gene: TRBJ1-1; len: 13; d_gene: -; CDR3nt: TGTGCCAGTAGTATAGGAGGGGTAACTGAAGCTTTCTTT; CDR3aa: CASSIGGVTEAFF
abundance: few; v_gene: TRBV7-8; j_gene: TRBJ1-6; len: 14; d_gene: -; CDR3nt: TGTGCCAGCAGTCAGGGCCAATCTACCTTCACCCTCCACTTT; CDR3aa: CASSQGQSTFTLHF
abundance: many; v_gene: TRBV6-2/TRBV6-3; j_gene: TRBJ2-1; len: 19; d_gene: -; CDR3nt: TGTGCCAGCAGTTACTCGCCGGCCCAGGCGGGACCTCTCTACAATGAGCAGTTCTTC; CDR3aa: CASSYSPAQAGPLYNEQFF
abundance: many; v_gene: TRBV3-1; j_gene: TRBJ2-1; len: 13; d_gene: -; CDR3nt: TGTGCCAGCAGCTCCCTAGGGCGAGATGAGCAGTTCTTC; CDR3aa: CASSSLGRDEQFF
abundance: -; v_gene: TRBV12-3/TRBV12-4; j_gene: TRBJ2-7; len: 13; d_gene: TRBD2; CDR3nt: TGTGCCAGCAGGCTGAGCGGGAGATACGAGCAGTACTTC; CDR3aa: CASRLSGRYEQYF
abundance: -; v_gene: TRBV5-1; j_gene: TRBJ2-1; len: 15; d_gene: -; CDR3nt: TGCGCCAGCAGCAACGGGACACGGAATAACAATGAGCAGTTCTTC; CDR3aa: CASSNGTRNNNEQFF
abundance: many; v_gene: TRBV6-1; j_gene: TRBJ2-3; len: 17; d_gene: -; CDR3nt: TGTGCCAGCACGTCCGGGGCCGGGATCGGCAGCACAGATACGCAGTATTTT; CDR3aa: CASTSGAGIGSTDTQYF
abundance: few; v_gene: TRBV5-1; j_gene: TRBJ1-5; len: 17; d_gene: -; CDR3nt: TGCGCCAGCAGCTTGGGGGCAGCCCAAAATAGCAATCAGCCCCAGCATTTT; CDR3aa: CASSLGAAQNSNQPQHF
abundance: many; v_gene: TRBV11-2; j_gene: TRBJ2-1; len: 14; d_gene: -; CDR3nt: TGTGCCAGCAGCCCCAGGGCGGGCGAACCTGAGCAGTTCTTC; CDR3aa: CASSPRAGEPEQFF
abundance: many; v_gene: TRBV18; j_gene: TRBJ1-4; len: 13; d_gene: TRBD1; CDR3nt: TGTGCCAGCCGCCGGACAGGGTATGAAAAACTGTTTTTT; CDR3aa: CASRRTGYEKLFF
abundance: many; v_gene: TRBV2; j_gene: TRBJ2-1; len: 15; d_gene: TRBD2; CDR3nt: TGTGCCAGCCTGCAACGGACTAGCGGAGACAATGAGCAGTTCTTC; CDR3aa: CASLQRTSGDNEQFF
abundance: many; v_gene: TRBV3-1; j_gene: TRBJ2-1; len: 12; d_gene: -; CDR3nt: TGTGCCAGCAGCCAAGACAGGAATGAGCAGTTCTTC; CDR3aa: CASSQDRNEQFF
abundance: once; v_gene: TRBV4-2; j_gene: TRBJ2-5; len: 16; d_gene: -; CDR3nt: TGTGCCAGCAGCCAAGATAGACGCCAGACTGAAGAGACCCAGTACTTC; CDR3aa: CASSQDRRQTEETQYF
abundance: -; v_gene: TRBV28; j_gene: TRBJ2-3; len: 15; d_gene: TRBD2; CDR3nt: TGTGCCAGCAGTCCAAGACTAGCGGGACTGGATACGCAGTATTTT; CDR3aa: CASSPRLAGLDTQYF
abundance: many; v_gene: TRBV5-1; j_gene: TRBJ2-1; len: 15; d_gene: -; CDR3nt: TGCGCCAGCAGCTTGGAGGCTAGGTTAGGCAATGAGCAGTTCTTC; CDR3aa: CASSLEARLGNEQFF
abundance: -; v_gene: TRBV29-1; j_gene: TRBJ1-5; len: 15; d_gene: -; CDR3nt: TGCAGCGTGACGACCACCGGGACGGGACAAGGACCCCAGCATTTT; CDR3aa: CSVTTTGTGQGPQHF
abundance: many; v_gene: TRBV12-3/TRBV12-4; j_gene: TRBJ2-3; len: 15; d_gene: -; CDR3nt: TGTGCCAGCTGTTTCCGAAGGACAGCCACAGATACGCAGTATTTT; CDR3aa: CASCFRRTATDTQYF
abundance: many; v_gene: TRBV28; j_gene: TRBJ2-1; len: 12; d_gene: -; CDR3nt: TGTGCCAGCAGTTCCGCAGGAGGCGGCCCGTTCTTC; CDR3aa: CASSSAGGGPFF